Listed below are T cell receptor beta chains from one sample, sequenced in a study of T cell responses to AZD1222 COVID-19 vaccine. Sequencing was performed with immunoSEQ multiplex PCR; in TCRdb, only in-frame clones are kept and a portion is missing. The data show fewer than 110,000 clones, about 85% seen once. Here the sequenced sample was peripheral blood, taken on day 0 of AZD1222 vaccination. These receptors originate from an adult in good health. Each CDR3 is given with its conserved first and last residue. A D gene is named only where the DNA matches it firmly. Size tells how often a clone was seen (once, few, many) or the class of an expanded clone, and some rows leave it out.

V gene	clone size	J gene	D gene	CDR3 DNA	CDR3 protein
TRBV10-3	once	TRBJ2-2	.	TGTGCCATCAGTGCCGGGACACTGAACACCGAGGAGCTGTTTTTT	CAISAGTLNTEELFF
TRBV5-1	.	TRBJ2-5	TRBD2	TGCGCCAGCAGCTTTGGGACGGCTAGCGGGAGAGGGGAGACCCAGTACTTC	CASSFGTASGRGETQYF
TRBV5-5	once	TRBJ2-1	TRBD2	TGTGCCAGCACTCCTGGACTAGCGGGAGTGGTCTACAATGAGCAGTTCTTC	CASTPGLAGVVYNEQFF
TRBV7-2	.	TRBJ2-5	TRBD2	TGTGCCAGCAGCCTAGTCGGCGGGGGAGTAGGAGAGACCCAGTACTTC	CASSLVGGGVGETQYF
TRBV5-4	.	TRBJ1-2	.	TGTGCCAGCAGCTTGATTAACTATGGCTACACCTTC	CASSLINYGYTF
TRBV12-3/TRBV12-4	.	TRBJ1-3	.	TGTGCCAGCAGACCGAGCTCTGGAAACACCATATATTTT	CASRPSSGNTIYF
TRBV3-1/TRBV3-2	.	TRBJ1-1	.	TGTGCCAGCAGCCAAGTGGTCTGGGGGCGATTTATGAACACTGAAGCTTTCTTT	CASSQVVWGRFMNTEAFF
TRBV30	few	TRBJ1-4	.	TGTGCCTGGAGTGCGGGGAGAAAACTGTTTTTT	CAWSAGRKLFF
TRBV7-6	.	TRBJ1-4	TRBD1	TGTGCCAGCAGCATACAGGGGGAAACGGATGAAAAACTGTTTTTT	CASSIQGETDEKLFF
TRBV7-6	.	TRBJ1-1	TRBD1	TGTGCCAGCAGCCCCGGGACAGTTAACACTGAAGCTTTCTTT	CASSPGTVNTEAFF
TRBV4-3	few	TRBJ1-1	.	TGCGCCAGCAGCCAAGCACAGGGCACGAACACTGAAGCTTTCTTT	CASSQAQGTNTEAFF
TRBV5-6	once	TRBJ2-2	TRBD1	TGTGCCAGCAGCTTTGGGACAGGGTTGGCCGGGGAGCTGTTTTTT	CASSFGTGLAGELFF
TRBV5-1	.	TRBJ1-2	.	TGCGCCAGCAGCTTGGCCGACGGTAACTATGGCTACACCTTC	CASSLADGNYGYTF
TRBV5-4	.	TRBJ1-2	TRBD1	TGTGCCAGCAGCTTCGGGGACAGGATTGGAGATGGCTACACCTTC	CASSFGDRIGDGYTF
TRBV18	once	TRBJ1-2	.	TGTGCCAGCTCACCCCGGGGATATGGCTACACCTTC	CASSPRGYGYTF
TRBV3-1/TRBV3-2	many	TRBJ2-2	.	TGTGCCAGCAGCAGAAACACCGGGGAGCTGTTTTTT	CASSRNTGELFF
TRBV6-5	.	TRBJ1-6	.	TGTGCCAGCAGTTACTCGGGACGTCTGAATTCACCCCTCCACTTT	CASSYSGRLNSPLHF
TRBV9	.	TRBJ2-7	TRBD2	TGTGCCAGCAGCGTTGACCCGAGCGGGGGGGTCCTCTACGAGCAGTACTTC	CASSVDPSGGVLYEQYF
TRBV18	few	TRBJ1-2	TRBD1	TGTGCCAGCTCACCCGGGACAGGGAGTCAATATGGCTACACCTTC	CASSPGTGSQYGYTF
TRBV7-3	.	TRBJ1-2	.	TGTGCCAGCAGCTTAGGTCAGGGTTCGTCTGGCTACACCTTC	CASSLGQGSSGYTF
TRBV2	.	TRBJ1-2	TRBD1	TGTGCCAGCAGTGGAGACAGGGCTGGCTACACCTTC	CASSGDRAGYTF
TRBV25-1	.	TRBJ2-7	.	TGTGCCAGCAGTGAAGGGGGTCGCGAGCAGTACTTC	CASSEGGREQYF
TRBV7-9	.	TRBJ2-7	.	TGTGCCAGCAATGAGGGCGGATACGAGCAGTACTTC	CASNEGGYEQYF
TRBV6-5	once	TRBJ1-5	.	TGTGCCAGCAGTTCCGGGACCCAGCCATCTCAGCCCCAGCATTTT	CASSSGTQPSQPQHF
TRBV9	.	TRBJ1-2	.	TGTGCCAGCAGCCCAGGGAAGGGGGGATTCTATGGCTACACCTTC	CASSPGKGGFYGYTF
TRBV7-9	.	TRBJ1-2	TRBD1	TGTGCCAGCAGCCTACCCGGGACAGGGAACTATGGCTACACCTTC	CASSLPGTGNYGYTF
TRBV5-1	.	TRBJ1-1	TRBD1	TGCGCCAGCAGCTTGGGCTTAGGGGGCGGGAACACTGAAGCTTTCTTT	CASSLGLGGGNTEAFF
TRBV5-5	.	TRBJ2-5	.	TGTGCCAGCAGCTTGCGTTGGTGGGCGCAGGGAGAGGGGGAGACCCAGTACTTC	CASSLRWWAQGEGETQYF
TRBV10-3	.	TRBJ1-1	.	TGTGCCATCAGTAGAAAGACAGCCCCAAACACTGAAGCTTTCTTT	CAISRKTAPNTEAFF
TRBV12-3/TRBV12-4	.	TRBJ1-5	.	TGTGCCAGCAGTTCCGCAGACAATCAGCCCCAGCATTTT	CASSSADNQPQHF
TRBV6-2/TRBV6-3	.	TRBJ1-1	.	TGTGCCAGCAGTAACCGGGGGGGGATGAACACTGAAGCTTTCTTT	CASSNRGGMNTEAFF
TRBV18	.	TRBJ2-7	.	TGTGCCAGCTCACCGGCTCGGACAGCAACCTACGAGCAGTACTTC	CASSPARTATYEQYF
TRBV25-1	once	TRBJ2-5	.	TGTGCCAGCAGTGAATATCAGGGAATGCTTTTAGGAGAGACCCAGTACTTC	CASSEYQGMLLGETQYF
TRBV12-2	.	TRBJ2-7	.	TGTGCAAGTCGCTTAGGGGGCACAGGGGGCAATTTTTGCTACGAGCAGTACTTC	CASRLGGTGGNFCYEQYF
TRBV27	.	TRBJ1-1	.	TGTGCCAGCAGTCTCGCCGGGGGGGGAACTGAAGCTTTCTTT	CASSLAGGGTEAFF
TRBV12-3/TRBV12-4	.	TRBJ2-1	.	TGTGCCAGCAGTCCTGTGGAGGATGAGCAGTTCTTC	CASSPVEDEQFF
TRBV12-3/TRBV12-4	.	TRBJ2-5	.	TGTGCCAGCAGTAGGTTAGAGACCCAGTACTTC	CASSRLETQYF
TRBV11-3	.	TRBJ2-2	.	TGTGCCAGCAGCTTAGACAGTCTCACCGGGGAGCTGTTTTTT	CASSLDSLTGELFF
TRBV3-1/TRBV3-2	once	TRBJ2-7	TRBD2	TGTGCCAGCAGCCCGGGACTAGCGGGTAAAAGCTCCTACGAGCAGTACTTC	CASSPGLAGKSSYEQYF
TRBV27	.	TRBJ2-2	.	TGTGCCAGCAGTAGGCGGGTCGGGGAGCTGTTTTTT	CASSRRVGELFF
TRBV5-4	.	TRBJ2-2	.	TGTGCCAGCAGCTTGGTCGGGGCCGGGGAGCTGTTTTTT	CASSLVGAGELFF
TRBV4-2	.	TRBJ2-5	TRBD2	TGTGCCAGCAGCCAAGAGGGGCGGGGGGCTCAAGAGACCCAGTACTTC	CASSQEGRGAQETQYF
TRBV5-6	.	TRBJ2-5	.	TGTGCCAGCAGCGCGGTCCCCCCTCGGAGAGAGACCCAGTACTTC	CASSAVPPRRETQYF
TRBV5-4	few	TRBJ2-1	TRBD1	TGTGCCAGCAGCTTGAGACAGGGCTCAGGTGAGCAGTTCTTC	CASSLRQGSGEQFF